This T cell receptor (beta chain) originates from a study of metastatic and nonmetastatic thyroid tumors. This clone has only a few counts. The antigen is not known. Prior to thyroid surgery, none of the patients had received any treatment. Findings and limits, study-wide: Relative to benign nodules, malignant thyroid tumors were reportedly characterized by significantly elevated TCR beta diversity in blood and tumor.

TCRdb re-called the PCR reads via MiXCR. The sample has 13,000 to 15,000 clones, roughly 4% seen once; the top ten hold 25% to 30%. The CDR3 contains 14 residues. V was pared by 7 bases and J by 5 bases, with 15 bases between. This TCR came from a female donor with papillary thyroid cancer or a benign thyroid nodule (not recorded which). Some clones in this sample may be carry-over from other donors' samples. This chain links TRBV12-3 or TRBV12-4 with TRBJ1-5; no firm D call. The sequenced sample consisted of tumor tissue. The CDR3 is CASNSRELHQPQHF. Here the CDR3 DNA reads TGTGCCAGCAATTCCCGGGAGCTTCATCAGCCCCAGCATTTT.